These 30 T cell receptor beta chains share one sample of origin, sequenced in a study of blood T cell repertoires in COVID-19. Profiling relied on immunoSEQ multiplex PCR, and the TCRdb table lists in-frame clones only, not all of them. The sample holds around 310,000 clones; roughly 90% are singletons and the top ten take over 8.5%. The sequenced material came from PBMCs or T cells enriched from blood (not recorded which). The source is a woman aged 25-40 years who had recovered from COVID-19.

The V gene is TRBV7-6, the J gene TRBJ1-1, with unresolved D. The CDR3 extends over 14 amino acids. The V gene's germline CDR1 is SGHVS and CDR2 FNYEAQ. The V end lost 1 base, the J end lost 1 base, and 7 bases lay between the germline ends. CDR3 residues: CASSLVGRNTEAFF. CDR3 DNA sequence: TGTGCCAGCAGCTTAGTGGGGAGGAACACTGAAGCTTTCTTT.

The rearrangement links TRBV2 to TRBJ2-3; 8 bases map to TRBD1. Trimming at V came to 5 bases and at J to 4 bases, leaving 5 bases not matched to a gene. Germline-derived CDR1 and CDR2 are SNHLY and FYNNEI. The CDR3 is 14 residues long. The CDR3 nucleotides read TGTGCCAGCAGTCGGACAGGGTTCGCAGATACGCAGTATTTT. Protein sequence: CASSRTGFADTQYF. The variable domain in full, with the rest retrieved from reference TRBV2 and TRBJ2-3, is EPEVTQTPSHQVTQMGQEVILRCVPISNHLYFYWYRQILGQKVEFLVSFYNNEISEKSEIFDDQFSVERPDGSNFTLKIRSTKLEDSAMYFCASSRTGFADTQYFGPGTRLTVL.

The rearrangement uses TRBV28 and TRBJ1-4; D ambiguous. CDR3 length equals 15 residues. The germline V and J ends were trimmed by 1 base and 2 bases, with 8 bases remaining between them. In germline, CDR1 is MDHEN, CDR2 SYDVKM. The CDR3: CASSLSGGTNEKLFF. The CDR3 DNA follows: TGTGCCAGCAGTTTATCAGGTGGGACTAATGAAAAACTGTTTTTT.

This clone has just one count. The chain uses TRBV21-1 and TRBJ2-3; the tabulated D call, TRBD2, remains unverified against the DNA. TRBV21-1 is a listed pseudogene. The length of the CDR3 is 17 residues. The CDR3 here is CASSTPSGVPSTDTQYF. DNA for the CDR3: TGTGCCAGCAGCACTCCGAGCGGGGTCCCTAGCACAGATACGCAGTATTTT.

The V call is TRBV21-1, the J call TRBJ1-5; the DNA was not compared with TRBD1, the D call given in the table. TRBV21-1 is a pseudogene segment. The CDR3 has 14 amino acids. This CDR3 reads CASSSTGSNQPQHF. The CDR3 bases are TGTGCCAGCAGCAGTACAGGATCCAATCAGCCCCAGCATTTT.

The chain employs TRBV5-1 and TRBJ2-7; D gene unclear. V gave up 2 bases and J gave up 3 bases, with 3 bases separating them. The germline CDR1 and CDR2 sequences are SGHRS and YFSETQ. This CDR3 is built from 11 residues. Here the CDR3 reads CASSLHYEQYF. The CDR3 coding sequence is TGCGCCAGCAGCTTACACTACGAGCAGTACTTC.

The chain employs TRBV4-2 and TRBJ1-3; D unresolved. With 1 base removed from V and 1 base from J, the gap between germline ends came to 8 bases. Looked up from germline, CDR1 is LGHNA and CDR2 is YNFKEQ. The CDR3 runs 15 residues. The DNA for the CDR3 is TGTGCCAGCAGCCAAGCCCCCTTTTCTGGAAACACCATATATTTT. It is translated as CASSQAPFSGNTIYF.

The chain employs TRBV7-9 and TRBJ1-3, with TRBD1 matching over 7 bases. The CDR3 length is 16 residues. Germline CDR1 and CDR2: SEHNR and FQNEAQ (reference sequence). V gave up 3 bases and J gave up 0 bases; unmatched junction bases: 5. The CDR3 sequence: CASSLLTGNSGNTIYF. In nucleotides, the CDR3 is TGTGCCAGCAGCTTGCTGACAGGGAACTCTGGAAACACCATATATTTT.

The chain links TRBV7-9 to TRBJ1-2; D remains unclear. This CDR3 spans 13 amino acids. The germline gives CDR1 SEHNR, CDR2 FQNEAQ (reference sequence). Trimming left V 5 bases short and J 7 bases short, with 14 bases between. The CDR3 loop is CASSLTSRVGYTF. In DNA form, the CDR3 reads TGTGCCAGCAGCCTCACCTCTCGGGTTGGCTACACCTTC.

The gene calls are TRBV4-1 and TRBJ2-3; 8 bases map to TRBD2. The CDR3 is made up of 18 amino acids. V lost 0 bases to trimming and J lost 2 bases; unmatched junction nucleotides: 10. In germline, CDR1 is MGHRA, CDR2 YSYEKL. The CDR3 nucleotides are TGCGCCAGCAGCCAAGATCAGGTGGAACTAGCGGCCACAGATACGCAGTATTTT. Protein product: CASSQDQVELAATDTQYF.

DNA for the CDR3: TGTGCCAGCAGTTCCCCTTTGCGGGGGCGATGGAACTATGGCTACACCTTC. Amino acids: CASSSPLRGRWNYGYTF. The V call is TRBV28, the J call TRBJ1-2; weak D call: TRBD1 (6 bases). CDR1 is MDHEN, CDR2 SYDVKM, per germline. The CDR3 runs 17 residues. Trimming shortened V by 4 bases and J by 2 bases, and 20 bases separated the two germline ends.

CDR3 in DNA: TGTGCCAGCAGCGGACTCCCTGGGACTAGCGGGAGGCCACAGGGGGAAAACATTCAGTACTTC. Translation gives CASSGLPGTSGRPQGENIQYF. This chain joins TRBV7-4 and TRBJ2-4, with TRBD2 identical over 15 bases. Germline V gene lookup returns CDR1 SGHVT and CDR2 SQSDAQ. This CDR3 is 21 amino acids long. Germline trimming cut 5 bases from V and 5 bases from J; bases unmatched to any gene: 19.

V and J are TRBV6-5 and TRBJ1-2; D is unresolved. The V and J ends lost 4 bases and 2 bases respectively, with 8 bases between them. The germline V gene encodes CDR1 MNHEY and CDR2 SVGAGI. The CDR3 totals 13 residues. CDR3 bases: TGTGCCAGCAGTTTATTTGTCAACTATGGCTACACCTTC. Translating gives CASSLFVNYGYTF.

The chain combines TRBV5-1 with TRBJ2-7; 16 nucleotides match TRBD2. Per germline, CDR1 SGHRS and CDR2 YFSETQ. The ends lost 5 bases at V and 7 bases at J; junction bases unmatched: 15. The CDR3 is 18 residues long. DNA of the CDR3: TGCGCCAGCAGACCCGGGACTAGCGGGAGGGCCGGGTTCTTAGAGCAGTACTTC. Protein sequence: CASRPGTSGRAGFLEQYF. Looking up the rest from reference TRBV5-1 and TRBJ2-7 gives the full variable domain: KAGVTQTPRYLIKTRGQQVTLSCSPISGHRSVSWYQQTPGQGLQFLFEYFSETQRNKGNFPGRFSGRQFSNSRSEMNVSTLELGDSALYLCASRPGTSGRAGFLEQYFGPGTRLTVT.

The gene calls are TRBV27 and TRBJ2-1, with 9 bases that match TRBD1. This CDR3 region has 14 residues. The germline V gene has CDR1 MNHEY and CDR2 SMNVEV (reference sequence). V lost 8 bases to trimming and J lost 7 bases; unmatched junction nucleotides: 9. This CDR3 is CASALRTGVNEQFF. CDR3 sequence (DNA): TGTGCCAGCGCCCTGCGGACAGGGGTGAATGAGCAGTTCTTC.

The chain is built from TRBV27 and TRBJ1-1; D possibly corresponds to TRBD1 (6 bases). The CDR3 is 14 residues long. CDR1 is MNHEY, CDR2 SMNVEV, per germline (reference sequence). V lost 8 bases to trimming and J lost 5 bases, with 18 bases between them. The CDR3 loop is CASGSRGRRTEAFF. The CDR3, as DNA: TGTGCCAGCGGTAGCAGGGGAAGAAGGACTGAAGCTTTCTTT.

The genes are TRBV11-2 and TRBJ2-7; 7 nucleotides align to TRBD1. Trimming removed 5 bases from V and 3 bases from J; junction bases left unmatched: 10. Germline V gives CDR1 SGHAT, CDR2 FQNNGV. The CDR3 loop spans 15 amino acids. CDR3 coding DNA: TGTGCCAGCAGCGTGGGACAGAGGCTCGGCTACGAGCAGTACTTC. Translating it yields CASSVGQRLGYEQYF. The full variable domain, in which reference TRBV11-2 and TRBJ2-7 provide the parts outside the CDR3, is EAGVAQSPRYKIIEKRQSVAFWCNPISGHATLYWYQQILGQGPKLLIQFQNNGVVDDSQLPKDRFSAERLKGVDSTLKIQPAKLEDSAVYLCASSVGQRLGYEQYFGPGTRLTVT.

This chain uses TRBV30 with TRBJ2-3; D perhaps matches TRBD1 (8 bases). The CDR3 is 14 amino acids. The germline V gene has CDR1 GTSNPN and CDR2 SVGIG (reference sequence). Trimming shortened V by 3 bases and J by 4 bases, and 14 bases separated the two germline ends. CDR3 bases: TGTGCCTGGAGGAACAGGGGGGGGGCAGATACGCAGTATTTT. Translated, it gives CAWRNRGGADTQYF.

As to this clone: One end of the junction does not line up with germline, which may come from a read error. This sequence joins TRBV7-7 and TRBJ2-2, with 7 bases fitting TRBD2. The CDR3 loop spans 16 amino acids. From germline, CDR1 is SSHAT and CDR2 FNYEAQ (reference sequence). The DNA of the CDR3 is TGTGCTAGCAGCCCCGTTGGTGGGAGGGCTCACGGGGAGCTGTTTTTT. Protein product: CASSPVGGRAHGELFF.

This CDR3 is CASSKVGASGRGLRCNEQFF. Written as DNA, the CDR3 is TGTGCCAGCAGCAAAGTGGGTGCTAGCGGGAGGGGTTTGAGGTGCAATGAGCAGTTCTTC. The chain combines TRBV21-1 with TRBJ2-1; the table calls TRBD2, which could not be checked here. TRBV21-1 is a pseudogene segment. The CDR3 runs to 20 residues.

The sample holds one count of this clone. The chain is built from TRBV6-6 and TRBJ2-3; tentative D call: TRBD2 (5 bases). The CDR3 has 15 residues. Trimming removed 5 bases at V and 0 bases at J, with 12 bases between. Per the germline V gene, CDR1 is MNHNY and CDR2 is SVGAGI (reference sequence). The CDR3 DNA reads as TGTGCCAGCAGTCTTCAAGCGGCTAGCACAGATACGCAGTATTTT. This sequence encodes CASSLQAASTDTQYF.

J is TRBJ1-2 and V is TRBV30; the D gene is possibly TRBD1 (5 bases). The CDR3 contains 15 residues. Trimming stripped 0 bases from V and 2 bases from J, with 13 bases between. Germline V gives CDR1 GTSNPN, CDR2 SVGIG (reference sequence). Here the CDR3 DNA reads TGTGCCTGGAGTGTTGGTCCAGGGTTAAACTATGGCTACACCTTC. This translates into CAWSVGPGLNYGYTF.

The chain recombines TRBV10-3 with TRBJ1-1, with D perhaps matching TRBD1 (5 bases). This CDR3 region has 13 residues. Trimming took 10 bases from V and 7 from J, leaving 19 bases between them. Germline assignment: CDR1 ENHRY and CDR2 SYGVKD. For the CDR3, the DNA is TGTGCCACCGCTTACGGGGGGTACGGTGAAGCTTTCTTT. It is translated as CATAYGGYGEAFF.

The chain uses TRBV30 and TRBJ2-7; D may be TRBD2 (6 bases). Trimming cost V 0 bases and J 3 bases, with 12 bases left between them. This CDR3 contains 14 residues. The V gene's germline CDR1 is GTSNPN and CDR2 SVGIG (reference sequence). CDR3 in amino acids: CAWSVSGGFYEQYF. The CDR3 region has the DNA TGTGCCTGGAGTGTTTCAGGAGGGTTCTACGAGCAGTACTTC.

The table lists this clone with a count of one. This sequence joins TRBV9 and TRBJ2-1; D is possibly TRBD1 (5 bases). Germline CDR1 and CDR2: SGDLS and YYNGEE. CDR3 length equals 19 residues. Trimming shortened V by 4 bases and J by 2 bases, and 25 bases separated the two germline ends. The CDR3 here is CASSPRISALGRAYNEQFF. The DNA of the CDR3 is TGTGCCAGCAGCCCCCGGATTTCAGCTCTGGGGCGCGCCTACAATGAGCAGTTCTTC.

This clone was found a few times. The chain employs TRBV7-8 and TRBJ1-4; D gene uncertain. Germline loops: CDR1 SGHVS, CDR2 FQNEAQ. V was pared by 2 bases and J by 8 bases, with 12 bases between. The CDR3 runs 14 residues. The CDR3 DNA reads TGTGCCAGCAGCTTAAGCGGGGTGGGGGAAAAACTGTTTTTT. It codes for CASSLSGVGEKLFF.

Turning to this clone: At one boundary the junction diverges from the germline segment, which might be a read error. The rearrangement uses TRBV5-1 and TRBJ2-2; 7 bases match TRBD1. Germline-derived CDR1 and CDR2 are SGHRS and YFSETQ. CDR3 length: 18 residues. The CDR3 loop reads CASSSRDRPGTKTGELFF. CDR3 sequence (DNA): TGCGCCAGCAGCTCCCGGGACAGACCCGGGACGAAGACCGGGGAGCTGTTTTTT.

The rearrangement links TRBV12-3 or TRBV12-4 to TRBJ2-3; D gene uncertain. The CDR3 covers 13 residues. The ends were cut back, 3 bases at V and 1 base at J, with 5 bases in the middle. The CDR3 bases are TGTGCCAGCAGTTTTGAGGGCACAGATACGCAGTATTTT. Encoded protein: CASSFEGTDTQYF.

The chain is built from TRBV10-3 and TRBJ2-5, with 10 bases lining up with TRBD2. Trimming removed 0 bases from V and 2 bases from J; junction bases left unmatched: 3. The CDR3 has 16 amino acids. The germline V gene has CDR1 ENHRY and CDR2 SYGVKD. DNA of the CDR3: TGTGCCATCAGTGAGTCAATAGCGGGGGGACAAGAGACCCAGTACTTC. Translation: CAISESIAGGQETQYF.

Here the CDR3 reads CASSLARTVAYEQYF. CDR3 bases: TGTGCCAGCAGCTTGGCCCGGACAGTTGCCTACGAGCAGTACTTC. The J gene is TRBJ2-7, the V gene TRBV5-6, with D possibly being TRBD1 (6 bases). Per germline, CDR1 SGHDT and CDR2 YYEEEE. The CDR3 consists of 15 residues. Trimming pared 0 bases from V and 2 bases from J, leaving 12 bases between.